This T cell receptor (beta chain) was sequenced in a study of beta chain features in type 1 diabetes. Notes on the study in general: Moderate yet significant TCRB CDR3 shortening was seen in Type 1 diabetes patients in all four CD4+ subsets. The study notes PCR might favor shorter templates equally in patients and controls.

All of the sorted populations showed purity greater than 95%. The J segment lost 7 bases and the V segment lost 0 bases, leaving 1 base of the junction unmatched. Germline lookup yields CDR1 SGDLS and CDR2 YYNGEE. The CDR3 runs to 13 residues. Sequenced material consisted of expressed TCRB transcripts (all of the isolated RNA was reverse transcribed). Clones were read by immunoSEQ multiplex PCR, and TCRdb kept only the in-frame ones, dropping some. The data contain around 360,000 clones, 10% to 15% of them singletons. This clone showed up just a few times. What it binds is not known. Sequencing was performed on naive CD4+ T cells from blood. The receptor was derived from a woman aged 18-35 years with type 1 diabetes. The chain joins TRBV9 to TRBJ2-3, with 8 bases fitting TRBD2. The CDR3 bases are TGTGCCAGCAGCGTAGCGGGGGGGAATACGCAGTATTTT. Amino acids: CASSVAGGNTQYF.